Each of the 19 T cell receptor beta chains below was sequenced from the same sample in a study of blood T cell repertoires in COVID-19. The repertoire was sequenced with immunoSEQ multiplex PCR; TCRdb's copy has only in-frame clones and lacks some. The data hold 150,000 to 200,000 clones, with more than 85% observed a single time. The material sequenced was PBMCs or T cells enriched from blood (not recorded which). All receptors derive from a human donor with acute COVID-19. The donor label of this sample is uncertain.

This clone has just one count. The chain employs TRBV19 and TRBJ2-1; tentatively, D is TRBD1 (5 bases). CDR3 length: 17 residues. V lost 1 base and J lost 0, with 13 bases in between. Germline CDR1 LNHDA, CDR2 SQIVND (reference sequence). This CDR3 is CASSIGAGKRSYNEQFF. For the CDR3, the DNA is TGTGCCAGTAGTATAGGTGCAGGGAAACGCTCCTACAATGAGCAGTTCTTC.

As DNA, the CDR3 is TGCAGCGTTGAACAGTACTACGAGCAGTACTTC. Translation: CSVEQYYEQYF. The chain joins TRBV29-1 to TRBJ2-7, with unresolved D. V dropped 2 bases and J dropped 3 bases, with 5 bases sitting between them. The CDR3 is 11 residues long. The germline CDR1 and CDR2 sequences are SQVTM and ANQGSEA.

The CDR3 region has the DNA TGTGCCAGCAGCGCCCGACTAGCGGGGAGTAACAATGAGCAGTTCTTC. It specifies CASSARLAGSNNEQFF. The rearrangement joins TRBV9 to TRBJ2-1; the match to TRBD2 covers 11 bases. Germline CDR1 and CDR2: SGDLS and YYNGEE. The CDR3 has 16 residues. J lost 5 bases, V lost 3 bases, and 7 bases had no gene match.

V usage is TRBV24-1 and J usage is TRBJ1-1, with D hard to call. CDR3 length: 11 amino acids. Trimming left V 2 bases short and J 9 bases short, with 6 bases between. Germline CDR1 and CDR2: KGHDR and SFDVKD. CDR3: CATSDSRKAFF. Here the CDR3 DNA reads TGTGCCACCAGTGATTCGAGGAAAGCTTTCTTT.

The J gene is TRBJ1-2, the V gene TRBV20-1, with D perhaps matching TRBD1 (6 bases). From germline, CDR1 is DFQATT and CDR2 SNEGSKA (reference sequence). V was shortened by 3 bases and J by 8 bases, with 13 bases between the two germline ends. This CDR3 is 12 amino acids long. For the CDR3, the DNA is TGCAGTGCTAGTAGGCCAGGGGAAGGCTACACCTTC. It specifies CSASRPGEGYTF.

This clone is classed as medium-sized. The chain employs TRBV5-1 and TRBJ1-2, with no clear D. Per germline, CDR1 SGHRS and CDR2 YFSETQ. This CDR3 is built from 16 residues. Trimming shortened V by 2 bases and J by 5 bases, and 19 bases separated the two germline ends. Written as DNA, the CDR3 is TGCGCCAGCAGCTTTTTAAAACCAAACGGCGGTTATGGCTACACCTTC. Encoded protein: CASSFLKPNGGYGYTF. Based on the CDR3 plus reference TRBV5-1 and TRBJ1-2, the full variable domain is KAGVTQTPRYLIKTRGQQVTLSCSPISGHRSVSWYQQTPGQGLQFLFEYFSETQRNKGNFPGRFSGRQFSNSRSEMNVSTLELGDSALYLCASSFLKPNGGYGYTFGSGTRLTVV.

The count of this clone is one. At one boundary the junction diverges from the germline segment, which might be a read error. The rearrangement joins TRBV20-1 to TRBJ2-1; the D gene is possibly TRBD2 (6 bases). This CDR3 has 11 amino acids. The germline gives CDR1 DFQATT, CDR2 SNEGSKA (reference sequence). Here the CDR3 reads CSARYRRGLVF. The CDR3 DNA sequence: TGCAGTGCTAGATATCGGCGGGGACTGGTCTTC.

The J gene is TRBJ1-5, the V gene TRBV6-1, with 7 bases identical to TRBD1. The CDR3 covers 15 residues. Looked up from germline, CDR1 is MNHNS and CDR2 is SASEGT. The J segment lost 4 bases and the V segment lost 0 bases, leaving 3 bases of the junction unmatched. The CDR3 nucleotides read TGTGCCAGCAGTGAAGCCCCCAGGGGGAATCAGCCCCAGCATTTT. Translated, it gives CASSEAPRGNQPQHF.

V and J are TRBV12-3 or TRBV12-4 and TRBJ2-2, with TRBD2 as a possible D gene (6 bases). This CDR3 spans 13 amino acids. Between the trimmed V and J ends, which lost 6 bases and 9 bases, there was a span of 14 bases. The CDR3 region is CASSTGLGWELFF. The DNA of the CDR3 is TGTGCCAGCAGCACGGGACTCGGGTGGGAGCTGTTTTTT.

The V gene is TRBV7-2, the J gene TRBJ2-7; D call uncertain. CDR3 length: 14 residues. Trimming removed 5 bases at V and 0 bases at J, with 11 bases between. CDR1 and CDR2 (germline): SGHTA, FQGNSA. CDR3 residues: CASSPSRSSYEQYF. For the CDR3, the DNA is TGTGCCAGCAGCCCCTCTAGGAGCTCCTACGAGCAGTACTTC.

This clone was recorded at least ten times. V gene TRBV4-2 combines with J gene TRBJ1-2; TRBD1 is a possible D gene (5 bases). Looked up from germline, CDR1 is LGHNA and CDR2 is YNFKEQ. This CDR3 is built from 14 residues. Trimming shortened V by 4 bases and J by 7 bases, and 16 bases separated the two germline ends. CDR3 region: CASSLHGGGSGYTF. In nucleotides, the CDR3 is TGTGCCAGCAGCCTACACGGGGGAGGGTCTGGCTACACCTTC.

The chain uses TRBV27 and TRBJ1-6; no clear D. The CDR3 sequence is 15 residues long. Germline CDR1 is MNHEY and CDR2 is SMNVEV (reference sequence). V was shortened by 5 bases and J by 7 bases, with 15 bases between the two germline ends. The CDR3 protein is CASSLVSLGNSPLHF. The CDR3 nucleotides are TGTGCCAGCAGTCTGGTTTCTCTCGGGAATTCACCCCTCCACTTT.

The chain couples TRBV15 to TRBJ2-2; 7 nucleotides line up with TRBD1. Germline loops: CDR1 LNHNV, CDR2 YYDKDF (reference sequence). The CDR3 has 14 amino acids. The ends lost 3 bases at V and 5 bases at J; junction bases unmatched: 3. CDR3 DNA: TGTGCCACCAGCAGGGACAGGCGTACCGGGGAGCTGTTTTTT. It translates to CATSRDRRTGELFF.

This clone was picked up one time. The rearrangement links TRBV10-2 to TRBJ2-7; 12 nucleotides align to TRBD2. After removal of 6 bases from V and 2 bases from J, the junction contained 5 bases not matched to a gene. Germline CDR1 reads WSHSY; CDR2 reads SAAADI. This CDR3 spans 15 amino acids. The CDR3 sequence: CASRVTSGGTYEQYF. In nucleotides, the CDR3 is TGCGCCAGCAGGGTAACTAGCGGGGGGACCTACGAGCAGTACTTC.

This chain links TRBV7-3 with TRBJ1-2; 10 bases fit TRBD1. This CDR3 region has 13 residues. V shed 4 bases, J shed 8 bases, and the junction held 4 bases outside the gene matches. Germline loops: CDR1 SGHTA, CDR2 FQGTGA. The CDR3 is CASSSGQGGGYTF. In nucleotides, the CDR3 is TGTGCCAGCAGCTCCGGACAGGGGGGAGGCTACACCTTC.

The chain uses TRBV13 and TRBJ2-2, with a weak D call TRBD1 (6 bases). V gave up 5 bases and J gave up 0 bases, with 7 bases separating them. The CDR3 is 14 amino acids. The germline CDR1 and CDR2 sequences are PRHDT and FYEKMQ (reference sequence). The CDR3 reads CASSHRANTGELFF. The CDR3 DNA reads as TGTGCCAGCAGCCACAGGGCGAACACCGGGGAGCTGTTTTTT.

This clone has just one count. This chain joins TRBV5-8 and TRBJ1-2; TRBD1 is a possible D gene (6 bases). Germline V gene lookup returns CDR1 SGHTS and CDR2 YDEGEE. The germline V and J ends were trimmed by 5 bases and 3 bases, with 11 bases remaining between them. The CDR3 has 13 residues. CDR3 bases: TGTGCCAGCAGTCAGCGGGGGCACTATGGCTACACCTTC. Translation gives CASSQRGHYGYTF. Drawing the rest from reference TRBV5-8 and TRBJ1-2, the complete variable domain is EAGVTQSPTHLIKTRGQQATLRCSPISGHTSVYWYQQALGLGLQFLLWYDEGEERNRGNFPPRFSGRQFPNYSSELNVNALELEDSALYLCASSQRGHYGYTFGSGTRLTVV.

Comment on this clone: Within the sample, other DNA sequences also encode this same CDR3. This chain connects TRBV7-9 to TRBJ2-7; D is undetermined. The ends were cut back, 2 bases at V and 0 bases at J, with 8 bases in the middle. The germline gives CDR1 SEHNR, CDR2 FQNEAQ (reference sequence). The CDR3 runs 14 residues. DNA for the CDR3: TGTGCCAGCAGCTTAACTGCGAGCTCCTACGAGCAGTACTTC. Protein product: CASSLTASSYEQYF.

The genes are TRBV19 and TRBJ2-5, with D perhaps TRBD1 (5 bases). Germline values: CDR1 LNHDA, CDR2 SQIVND (reference sequence). V dropped 8 bases and J dropped 3 bases, with 13 bases sitting between them. The CDR3 runs 13 residues. CDR3 sequence reads: CASSRAREETQYF. As DNA, the CDR3 is TGTGCCAGTTCCAGGGCCAGGGAAGAGACCCAGTACTTC.